One sample yielded the 21 T cell receptor beta chains listed below, sequenced in a study of cytomegalovirus exposure and HLA in healthy donors. TCRdb's copy holds only in-frame clones and misses some; the assay was immunoSEQ multiplex PCR. This table has about 310,000 clones, roughly 88% appearing once. Sequenced: PBMCs. The receptors come from a young man in good health and CMV-seronegative.

The chain carries TRBV4-3 and TRBJ1-6; the match to TRBD1 covers 7 bases. The CDR3 is 14 amino acids. J gave up 8 bases and V 4 bases, and 5 bases lay outside the gene matches. CDR1 and CDR2 (germline): LGHNA, YSLEER. Here the CDR3 reads CASSRLTGDSPLHF. The CDR3 DNA follows: TGCGCCAGCAGCCGACTAACAGGGGATTCACCCCTCCACTTT.

In its sample, this clone was seen a few times. The sample contains more than one DNA sequence encoding this CDR3. CDR3 nucleotides: TGTGCCAGCAGTTACAGGGACAGGGTCTACGAGCAGTACTTC. Its translation is CASSYRDRVYEQYF. The V call is TRBV6-6, the J call TRBJ2-7; 9 bases map to TRBD1. This CDR3 has 14 residues. Germline CDR1 MNHNY, CDR2 SVGAGI (reference sequence). J lost 3 bases, V lost 2 bases, and 2 bases had no gene match.

This chain joins TRBV21-1 and TRBJ1-1. TRBV21-1 is annotated as a pseudogene. The CDR3 contains 17 residues. Written as DNA, the CDR3 is TGTGCCAGCAGCAAATGGAGGGACGGTCACATGAACACTGAAGCTTTCTTT. Translated, it gives CASSKWRDGHMNTEAFF.

This clone was seen just once. This rearrangement joins TRBV7-8 to TRBJ1-2, with 10 bases aligning to TRBD1. From germline, CDR1 is SGHVS and CDR2 FQNEAQ. The J segment lost 2 bases and the V segment lost 5 bases, leaving 2 bases of the junction unmatched. This CDR3 region has 14 residues. CDR3 loop: CASSVDRGNYGYTF. CDR3 DNA: TGTGCCAGCAGCGTGGACAGGGGGAACTATGGCTACACCTTC.

The genes are TRBV11-2 and TRBJ2-2; 9 bases line up with TRBD2. V lost 5 bases, J lost 4 bases, and 11 bases stayed unmatched. The CDR3 has 17 amino acids. The germline gives CDR1 SGHAT, CDR2 FQNNGV. CDR3 sequence: CASSHGSLAGFTGELFF. Here the CDR3 DNA reads TGTGCCAGCAGCCACGGATCTCTAGCGGGGTTCACCGGGGAGCTGTTTTTT.

The chain combines TRBV27 with TRBJ2-2, with 10 bases aligning to TRBD1. Germline trimming cut 7 bases from V and 6 bases from J; bases unmatched to any gene: 11. The CDR3 has 16 residues. CDR1 is MNHEY, CDR2 SMNVEV, per germline (reference sequence). CDR3 sequence: CASTRWGQGRAGELFF. Here the CDR3 DNA reads TGTGCCAGCACCCGCTGGGGACAGGGGAGGGCCGGGGAGCTGTTTTTT.

The rearrangement links TRBV6-1 to TRBJ1-6; D is undetermined. V was clipped by 6 bases and J by 13 bases, with 16 bases between them. The CDR3 runs 13 residues. Germline assignment: CDR1 MNHNS and CDR2 SASEGT. CDR3 sequence: CASRRSPDQPLHF. For the CDR3, the DNA is TGTGCCAGCAGGCGGAGCCCTGATCAGCCCCTCCACTTT.

This sequence joins TRBV4-2 and TRBJ2-7, with 7 bases aligning to TRBD2. Trimming removed 1 base from V and 7 bases from J; junction bases left unmatched: 10. The CDR3 spans 15 residues. In germline, CDR1 is LGHNA, CDR2 YNFKEQ. The CDR3 spells CASSQAIQIAGEQYF. Written as DNA, the CDR3 is TGTGCCAGCAGCCAAGCTATCCAGATAGCGGGTGAGCAGTACTTC.

The chain has TRBV9 and TRBJ2-2, with 7 positions matching TRBD1. V lost 2 bases to trimming and J lost 7 bases; unmatched junction nucleotides: 8. This CDR3 contains 15 residues. From germline, CDR1 is SGDLS and CDR2 YYNGEE. CDR3 loop: CASSVPTGEDGELFF. The DNA of the CDR3 is TGTGCCAGCAGCGTTCCAACAGGGGAAGACGGGGAGCTGTTTTTT.

The chain employs TRBV5-1 and TRBJ2-3; D may be TRBD2 (5 bases). The V end was cut by 4 bases, the J end by 2 bases, with 14 bases between. This CDR3 contains 15 residues. Germline values: CDR1 SGHRS, CDR2 YFSETQ. The CDR3 DNA sequence: TGCGCCAGCAGCAATTCACCGACTATCACAGATACGCAGTATTTT. Translation gives CASSNSPTITDTQYF.

This rearrangement joins TRBV5-4 to TRBJ1-1, with 8 nucleotides matching TRBD1. Trimming cost V 3 bases and J 1 base; bases outside gene matches: 11. Germline values: CDR1 SGHNT, CDR2 YYREEE (reference sequence). The CDR3 contains 17 residues. Written as DNA, the CDR3 is TGTGCCAGCAGCTCGGTGGGGACAGGCGTCGGGAACACTGAAGCTTTCTTT. Translated, it gives CASSSVGTGVGNTEAFF.

J is TRBJ1-2 and V is TRBV9, with 7 bases identical to TRBD1. This CDR3 is 13 amino acids long. Germline values: CDR1 SGDLS, CDR2 YYNGEE. V dropped 5 bases and J dropped 8; count of bases not matched to a gene: 9. CDR3 sequence reads: CASRGVTGKGYTF. CDR3 coding DNA: TGTGCCAGCAGAGGAGTGACAGGGAAAGGCTACACCTTC.

The V call is TRBV7-9, the J call TRBJ1-2; D ambiguous. Trimming shortened V by 5 bases and J by 2 bases, and 9 bases separated the two germline ends. There are 13 residues in the CDR3. Looked up from germline, CDR1 is SEHNR and CDR2 is FQNEAQ (reference sequence). CDR3 DNA sequence: TGTGCCAGCAGCCGCCGGGTCAACTATGGCTACACCTTC. It translates to CASSRRVNYGYTF.

The V call is TRBV5-1, the J call TRBJ1-4, with 7 bases identical to TRBD1. The CDR3 is 15 residues long. The trim removed 1 base at V and 6 bases at J, leaving 6 bases unmatched. Germline lookup yields CDR1 SGHRS and CDR2 YFSETQ. CDR3 sequence: CASSLQTGSYEKLFF. CDR3 in DNA: TGCGCCAGCAGCTTGCAGACAGGGAGTTATGAAAAACTGTTTTTT.

This rearrangement joins TRBV4-1 to TRBJ2-2, with D maybe TRBD1 (6 bases). The CDR3 runs 13 residues. CDR1 is MGHRA and CDR2 is YSYEKL in the germline V gene. In nucleotides, the CDR3 is TGCGGCTCGATGGACAGTAACACCGGGGAGCTGTTTTTT. It specifies CGSMDSNTGELFF.

The V gene is TRBV5-1, the J gene TRBJ2-3; D is possibly TRBD1 (6 bases). The germline gives CDR1 SGHRS, CDR2 YFSETQ. CDR3 length equals 15 residues. Trimming cost V 1 base and J 4 bases, with 13 bases left between them. This CDR3 reads CASSLTGFKADTQYF. The CDR3 bases are TGCGCCAGCAGCTTGACAGGGTTTAAGGCAGATACGCAGTATTTT.

The chain is built from TRBV5-1 and TRBJ2-1, with D perhaps TRBD2 (5 bases). Germline CDR1 reads SGHRS; CDR2 reads YFSETQ. The V end lost 0 bases, the J end lost 6 bases, and 10 bases lay between the germline ends. The CDR3 sequence is 14 residues long. CDR3 amino acids: CASSLVPSSNEQFF. The CDR3 bases are TGCGCCAGCAGCTTGGTCCCTAGCAGCAATGAGCAGTTCTTC.

This chain links TRBV5-1 with TRBJ1-1; D possibly corresponds to TRBD1 (5 bases). V gave up 0 bases and J gave up 6 bases, with 12 bases separating them. The CDR3 consists of 14 residues. The germline V gene encodes CDR1 SGHRS and CDR2 YFSETQ. CDR3 DNA: TGCGCCAGCAGCTTGGATGGGGCCCTAGCTGAAGCTTTCTTT. It encodes CASSLDGALAEAFF. The full variable domain, in which reference TRBV5-1 and TRBJ1-1 provide the parts outside the CDR3, is KAGVTQTPRYLIKTRGQQVTLSCSPISGHRSVSWYQQTPGQGLQFLFEYFSETQRNKGNFPGRFSGRQFSNSRSEMNVSTLELGDSALYLCASSLDGALAEAFFGQGTRLTVV.

The J gene is TRBJ2-2, the V gene TRBV27; no clear D. This CDR3 contains 16 residues. V was shortened by 3 bases and J by 0 bases, with 11 bases between the two germline ends. The germline V gene encodes CDR1 MNHEY and CDR2 SMNVEV (reference sequence). The CDR3 region has the DNA TGTGCCAGCAGTTTCCAGGCATTGACGAACACCGGGGAGCTGTTTTTT. This translates into CASSFQALTNTGELFF.

V and J are TRBV4-3 and TRBJ1-1; D not resolved. V gave up 2 bases and J gave up 0 bases, with 13 bases separating them. The germline CDR1 and CDR2 sequences are LGHNA and YSLEER. The CDR3 contains 16 residues. The CDR3 region has the DNA TGCGCCAGCAGCCAAAGCCTCGGGAGAATGAACACTGAAGCTTTCTTT. Translated, it gives CASSQSLGRMNTEAFF.

This chain connects TRBV11-2 to TRBJ1-1; 8 bases match TRBD1. The CDR3 runs 14 residues. Losses at the gene ends were 3 bases for V and 3 bases for J; bases not matched to a gene: 3. In germline, CDR1 is SGHAT, CDR2 FQNNGV. The CDR3 bases are TGTGCCAGCAGCTTGGGACAGGCCTACACTGAAGCTTTCTTT. This codes for CASSLGQAYTEAFF. Using reference TRBV11-2 and TRBJ1-1 for the parts outside the CDR3, the full variable domain is EAGVAQSPRYKIIEKRQSVAFWCNPISGHATLYWYQQILGQGPKLLIQFQNNGVVDDSQLPKDRFSAERLKGVDSTLKIQPAKLEDSAVYLCASSLGQAYTEAFFGQGTRLTVV.